Listed below are T cell receptor beta chains from one sample, sequenced in a study of T cell changes during pregnancy in multiple sclerosis. TCRdb's copy holds only in-frame clones and misses some; the assay was immunoSEQ multiplex PCR. This table holds fewer than 90,000 clones, around 93% found once. Source: peripheral blood, taken in the first trimester of pregnancy. The receptors originated from a female donor with multiple sclerosis, enrolled in a pregnancy study. CDR3s include the opening cysteine and the closing phenylalanine or tryptophan. The D gene is left open where the match is weak. Not all rows give a size; the values are once, few, many and, for expanded clones, a class.

>TRBJ2-1|TRBD2|TRBV7-9|-|15
CASSLGNSGGAEQFF
TGTGCCAGCAGTTTAGGGAATAGCGGGGGGGCCGAGCAGTTCTTC
>TRBJ2-1|-|TRBV9|-|15
CASSLDFSSYNEQFF
TGTGCCAGCAGCCTCGACTTCAGCTCCTACAATGAGCAGTTCTTC
>TRBJ2-3|-|TRBV30|-|15
CAWSGAGIGTDTQYF
TGTGCCTGGAGTGGGGCGGGAATAGGCACAGATACGCAGTATTTT
>TRBJ1-3|TRBD1|TRBV28|-|16
CASLTGGELAGNTIYF
TGTGCCAGCCTGACAGGGGGCGAATTGGCTGGAAACACCATATATTTT
>TRBJ1-6|-|TRBV18|-|15
CASSPATAYNSPLHF
TGTGCCAGCTCACCAGCAACAGCTTATAATTCACCCCTCCACTTT
>TRBJ1-4|TRBD1|TRBV7-9|-|15
CASSPFRTGNEKLFF
TGTGCCAGCAGCCCATTTAGGACAGGGAATGAAAAACTGTTTTTT
>TRBJ2-7|-|TRBV2|-|15
CASSEGPGLGYEQYF
TGTGCCAGCAGTGAAGGCCCGGGGTTGGGCTACGAGCAGTACTTC
>TRBJ2-1|TRBD1|TRBV5-1|-|15
CASSLGGTVNNEQFF
TGCGCCAGCAGCTTGGGGGGGACAGTCAACAATGAGCAGTTCTTC
>TRBJ2-5|TRBD2|TRBV7-9|-|14
CASSSGTSRETQYF
TGTGCCAGCAGCTCTGGGACTAGCCGGGAGACCCAGTACTTC
>TRBJ1-2|TRBD1|TRBV28|-|17
CASSLGGVSPLDYGYTF
TGTGCCAGCAGCCTAGGGGGCGTTTCACCCCTTGACTATGGCTACACCTTC
>TRBJ1-1|TRBD1|TRBV5-1|-|14
CASSFKGQGSEAFF
TGCGCCAGCAGCTTCAAGGGACAGGGGAGTGAAGCTTTCTTT
>TRBJ2-3|TRBD2|TRBV9|-|17
CASSAGTSGGAADTQYF
TGTGCCAGCAGCGCCGGGACTAGCGGGGGGGCGGCAGATACGCAGTATTTT
>TRBJ2-7|TRBD1|TRBV7-3|-|19
CASSSIISGTMTGHYEQYF
TGTGCCAGCAGCTCCATAATATCCGGGACAATGACAGGGCACTACGAGCAGTACTTC
>TRBJ2-7|-|TRBV27|-|15
CASSLTPAGNNEQYF
TGTGCCAGCAGTCTCACCCCCGCAGGGAACAACGAGCAGTACTTC
>TRBJ2-7|TRBD2|TRBV7-2|-|15
CASSFMRLAAYEQYF
TGTGCCAGCAGCTTTATGAGACTAGCGGCCTACGAGCAGTACTTC
>TRBJ1-2|-|TRBV14|-|18
CASSQEGAGEELNYGYTF
TGTGCCAGCAGCCAAGAGGGGGCAGGAGAGGAACTGAACTATGGCTACACCTTC
>TRBJ1-2|-|TRBV7-2|-|14
CASSPTNGGNGYTF
TGTGCCAGCAGCCCTACAAATGGGGGGAATGGCTACACCTTC
>TRBJ1-6|-|TRBV4-1|-|18
CASSQESGESSYNSPLHF
TGCGCCAGCAGCCAAGAATCAGGCGAGAGCTCCTATAATTCACCCCTCCACTTT
>TRBJ2-7|TRBD2|TRBV27|-|15
CASSISGGSFYEQYF
TGTGCCAGCAGCATTAGCGGGGGTTCCTTCTACGAGCAGTACTTC
>TRBJ2-7|-|TRBV10-1|-|14
CASSESANAYEQYF
TGCGCCAGCAGTGAGTCAGCAAACGCCTACGAGCAGTACTTC
>TRBJ2-7|TRBD2|TRBV5-1|-|13
CASSSAGGYEQYF
TGCGCCAGCAGCTCAGCGGGAGGGTACGAGCAGTACTTC
>TRBJ2-7|TRBD2|TRBV5-4|-|15
CASSKTSGISYEQYF
TGTGCCAGCAGCAAGACTAGCGGGATATCCTACGAGCAGTACTTC
>TRBJ2-1|-|TRBV7-6|-|16
CASTPGEGGADWEQFF
TGTGCCAGCACCCCAGGGGAGGGGGGGGCGGACTGGGAGCAGTTCTTC
>TRBJ2-2|TRBD1|TRBV18|-|14
CASCRDRGSGELFF
TGTGCCAGCTGCCGGGACAGGGGTTCCGGGGAGCTGTTTTTT
>TRBJ2-1|-|TRBV29-1|-|12
CSVVVAGSRQFF
TGCAGCGTTGTTGTGGCGGGGTCGAGGCAGTTCTTC
>TRBJ2-7|TRBD1|TRBV6-5|-|15
CASSYSGTGSYEQYF
TGTGCCAGCAGTTACTCCGGGACAGGATCCTACGAGCAGTACTTC
>TRBJ2-3|-|TRBV7-6|-|16
CASSLGAGVVTDTQYF
TGTGCCAGCAGCTTAGGGGCAGGGGTCGTCACAGATACGCAGTATTTT
>TRBJ1-5|-|TRBV10-3|-|14
CAISVSGGNQPQHF
TGTGCCATCAGTGTTAGCGGAGGGAATCAGCCCCAGCATTTT
>TRBJ1-5|-|TRBV6-5|few|14
CASRVAGSNQPQHF
TGTGCCAGCAGAGTCGCGGGGAGCAATCAGCCCCAGCATTTT